The clone carrying this T cell receptor beta chain was detected ten times or more. The antigen remains unidentified. Trimming took off 7 bases at V and 4 bases at J, with 16 bases between the two ends. CDR3 size: 14 residues. CDR1 MNHNS and CDR2 SASEGT come from the germline V gene. This sample was included in a study of T cells in Graves' hyperthyroidism and ophthalmopathy. Regarding the study as a whole: Among clonotypes expanded in thyroid above 0.001, most were also found in blood. Using 13 V-J features, a model discriminated ophthalmopathy from stable hyperthyroidism.

Ophthalmopathy patients had moderate-to-severe active disease, CAS ≥3, NOSPECS ≥4, and disease duration under 3 months. Amplification of TCR beta CDR3 regions was performed using RNA transcripts as template. A set of HTBI primers served as the primers for a first-round RT-PCR of the TCR CDR3. TCRdb processed the multiplex PCR reads anew with MiXCR; each CDR3 protein has one entry. Of roughly 500,000 distinct CDR3 sequences detected, around a quarter appear once; the ten largest clones hold around 11%. The rearrangement uses TRBV6-1 and TRBJ2-5; D remains unclear. This receptor was taken from a woman aged 25 to 39 with Graves' ophthalmopathy. Sequenced sample: blood. In nucleotides, the CDR3 is TGTGCCAGCACCCCGAGGTCAGGTGGAGAGACCCAGTACTTC. Protein: CASTPRSGGETQYF.